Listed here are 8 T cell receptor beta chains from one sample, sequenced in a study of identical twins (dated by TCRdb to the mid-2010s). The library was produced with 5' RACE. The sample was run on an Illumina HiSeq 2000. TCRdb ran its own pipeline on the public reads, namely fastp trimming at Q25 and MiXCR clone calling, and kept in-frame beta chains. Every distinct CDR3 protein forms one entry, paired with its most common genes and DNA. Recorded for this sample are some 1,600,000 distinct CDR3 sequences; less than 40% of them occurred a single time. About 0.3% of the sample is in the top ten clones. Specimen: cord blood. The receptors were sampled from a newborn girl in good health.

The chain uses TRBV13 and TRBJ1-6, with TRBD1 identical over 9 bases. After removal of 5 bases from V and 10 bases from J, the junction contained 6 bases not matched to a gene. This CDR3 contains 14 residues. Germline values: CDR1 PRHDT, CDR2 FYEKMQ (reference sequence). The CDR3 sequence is CASSRRQGESPLHF. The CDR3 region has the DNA TGTGCCAGCAGCCGAAGACAGGGGGAATCACCCCTCCACTTT.

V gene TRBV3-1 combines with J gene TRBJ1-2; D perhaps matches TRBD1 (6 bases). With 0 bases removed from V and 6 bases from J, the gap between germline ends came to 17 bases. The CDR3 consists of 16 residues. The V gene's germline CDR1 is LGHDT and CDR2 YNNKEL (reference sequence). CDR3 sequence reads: CASSQEVTQGGNGYTF. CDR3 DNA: TGTGCCAGCAGCCAAGAGGTTACACAGGGCGGTAATGGCTACACCTTC.

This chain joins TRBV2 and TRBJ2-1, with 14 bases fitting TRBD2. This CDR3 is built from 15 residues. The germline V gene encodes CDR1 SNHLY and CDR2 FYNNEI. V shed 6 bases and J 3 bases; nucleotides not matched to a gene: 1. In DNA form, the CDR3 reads TGTGCCAGCAGGGGACTAGCGGGGGTCTACAATGAGCAGTTCTTC. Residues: CASRGLAGVYNEQFF.

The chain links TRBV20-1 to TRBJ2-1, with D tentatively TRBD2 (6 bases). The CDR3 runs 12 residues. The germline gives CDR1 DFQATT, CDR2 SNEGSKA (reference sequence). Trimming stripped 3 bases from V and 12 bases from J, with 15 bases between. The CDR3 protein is CSASKTSFGQFF. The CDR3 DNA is TGCAGTGCTAGCAAGACTAGTTTTGGGCAGTTCTTC.

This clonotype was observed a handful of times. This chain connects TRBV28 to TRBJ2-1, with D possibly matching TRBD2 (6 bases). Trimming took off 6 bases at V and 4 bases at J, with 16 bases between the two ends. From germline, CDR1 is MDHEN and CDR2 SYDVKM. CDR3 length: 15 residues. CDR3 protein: CASRPLGGNYNEQFF. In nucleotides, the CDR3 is TGTGCCAGCAGGCCCCTGGGCGGGAATTACAATGAGCAGTTCTTC.

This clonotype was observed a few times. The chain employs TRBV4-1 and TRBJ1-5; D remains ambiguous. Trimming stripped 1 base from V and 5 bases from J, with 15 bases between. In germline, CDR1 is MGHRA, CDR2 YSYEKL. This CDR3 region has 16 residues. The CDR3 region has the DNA TGCGCCAGCAGCCAAGTCCTAATTCCGGGGTATCAGCCCCAGCATTTT. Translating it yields CASSQVLIPGYQPQHF.

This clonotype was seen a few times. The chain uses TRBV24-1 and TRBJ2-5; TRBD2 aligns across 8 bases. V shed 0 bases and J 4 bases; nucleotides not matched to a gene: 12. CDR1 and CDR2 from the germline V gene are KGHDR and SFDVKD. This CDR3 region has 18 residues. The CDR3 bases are TGTGCCACCAGTGATTTGGGATCTCTAGCGGGCACTGGAGAGACCCAGTACTTC. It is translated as CATSDLGSLAGTGETQYF.

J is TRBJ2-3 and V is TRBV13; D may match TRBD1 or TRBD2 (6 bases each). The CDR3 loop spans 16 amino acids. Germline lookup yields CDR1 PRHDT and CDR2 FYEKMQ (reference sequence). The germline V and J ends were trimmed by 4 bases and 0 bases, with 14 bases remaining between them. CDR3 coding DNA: TGTGCCAGCAGCTGGGGGCGGGGCCCTAGCACAGATACGCAGTATTTT. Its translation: CASSWGRGPSTDTQYF.